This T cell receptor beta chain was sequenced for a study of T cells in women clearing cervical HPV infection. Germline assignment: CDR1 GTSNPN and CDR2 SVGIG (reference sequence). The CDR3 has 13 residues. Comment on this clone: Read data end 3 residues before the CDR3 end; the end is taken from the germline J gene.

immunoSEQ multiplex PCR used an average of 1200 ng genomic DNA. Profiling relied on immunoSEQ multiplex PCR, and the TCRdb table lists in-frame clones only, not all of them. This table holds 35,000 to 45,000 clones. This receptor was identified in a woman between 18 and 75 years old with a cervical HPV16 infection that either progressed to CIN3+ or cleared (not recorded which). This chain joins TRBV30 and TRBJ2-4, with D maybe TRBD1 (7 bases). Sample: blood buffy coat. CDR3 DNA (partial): TGTGCCTGGAGTGTCAGGGGGAGGATGCGT. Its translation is CAWSVRGRMR. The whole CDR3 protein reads CAWSVRGRMRQYF.